Each of the 30 T cell receptor beta chains below was sequenced from the same sample in a study of blood T cell repertoires in COVID-19. The method was immunoSEQ multiplex PCR; TCRdb's version includes in-frame clones alone and lacks a portion of them. The data hold 250,000 to 300,000 clones, with 83% observed a single time. The sequenced sample was peripheral blood. Every receptor here comes from a man between 60 and 70 years old who had recovered from COVID-19.

The chain recombines TRBV5-6 with TRBJ2-5; 7 bases are a match to TRBD1. This CDR3 region has 16 residues. The trim removed 4 bases at V and 0 bases at J, leaving 9 bases unmatched. CDR1 is SGHDT, CDR2 YYEEEE, per germline. The CDR3 nucleotides read TGTGCCAGCAGCAATTGGGACAGCTTGTACCAAGAGACCCAGTACTTC. This gives the protein CASSNWDSLYQETQYF.

V is TRBV19 and J is TRBJ1-2; 7 bases are a match to TRBD1. The CDR3 contains 13 residues. Germline V CDR1 and CDR2: LNHDA, SQIVND (reference sequence). J gave up 4 bases and V 5 bases, and 4 bases lay outside the gene matches. This chain's CDR3 is CASSSTGVYGYTF. The CDR3, as DNA: TGTGCCAGTAGTTCTACAGGGGTCTATGGCTACACCTTC.

The chain carries TRBV28 and TRBJ1-5; D might be TRBD1 (6 bases). V lost 5 bases to trimming and J lost 1 base, with 9 bases between them. Germline V gene sequence: CDR1 MDHEN, CDR2 SYDVKM. This CDR3 contains 14 residues. The CDR3 here is CASSNQGSNQPQHF. In nucleotides, the CDR3 is TGTGCCAGCAGTAATCAGGGGAGCAATCAGCCCCAGCATTTT.

This clone was seen only a few times. The genes are TRBV3-1 (or the pseudogene TRBV3-2) and TRBJ1-6; 8 nucleotides match TRBD1. The CDR3 is 16 residues long. V was clipped by 4 bases and J by 9 bases; unmatched bases: 11. Germline CDR1 LGHDT, CDR2 YNNKEL (reference sequence). The chain's CDR3 is CASSPTPGQVGSPLHF. The DNA for the CDR3 is TGTGCCAGCAGCCCCACCCCGGGACAGGTCGGTTCACCCCTCCACTTT.

The chain couples TRBV7-2 to TRBJ1-2; TRBD1 matches at 7 bases. V shed 5 bases and J 11 bases; nucleotides not matched to a gene: 20. CDR3 length: 16 amino acids. Germline CDR1 reads SGHTA; CDR2 reads FQGNSA. The CDR3 bases are TGTGCCAGCAGCACGTTCTACCGGGACAGCCGGGGGGGTTACACCTTC. Encoded protein: CASSTFYRDSRGGYTF. Supplemented by reference TRBV7-2 and TRBJ1-2, the full variable domain reads GAGVSQSPSNKVTEKGKDVELRCDPISGHTALYWYRQSLGQGLEFLIYFQGNSAPDKSGLPSDRFSAERTGGSVSTLTIQRTQQEDSAVYLCASSTFYRDSRGGYTFGSGTRLTVV.

The rearrangement uses TRBV5-1 and TRBJ2-1; D perhaps matches TRBD2 (5 bases). V lost 6 bases and J lost 12, with 13 bases in between. Germline V CDR1 and CDR2: SGHRS, YFSETQ. The length of the CDR3 is 11 residues. CDR3 protein: CASMDSGGQFF. The CDR3 nucleotides read TGCGCCAGCATGGACTCCGGTGGGCAGTTCTTC.

The chain recombines TRBV7-9 with TRBJ1-2; TRBD1 is a possible D gene (5 bases). CDR3 length: 15 residues. CDR1 and CDR2 (germline): SEHNR, FQNEAQ (reference sequence). The V and J ends lost 3 bases and 2 bases respectively, with 13 bases between them. Written as DNA, the CDR3 is TGTGCCAGCAGCTTCGGCCACCAGGGAAACTATGGCTACACCTTC. Translated, it gives CASSFGHQGNYGYTF.

CDR3 DNA sequence: TGTGCCAGCAGCTTATTACAGAACACCGGGGAGCTGTTTTTT. It specifies CASSLLQNTGELFF. The genes are TRBV11-2 and TRBJ2-2, with D hard to call. The CDR3 runs 14 residues. Germline values: CDR1 SGHAT, CDR2 FQNNGV. V lost 2 bases and J 1 base, leaving 5 bases between the germline ends.

This clone was detected once. This rearrangement joins TRBV27 to TRBJ2-7; maybe TRBD1 (6 bases). Germline V gene data show CDR1 as MNHEY and CDR2 as SMNVEV (reference sequence). The CDR3 has 13 residues. Trimming stripped 6 bases from V and 2 bases from J, with 11 bases between. The CDR3 loop reads CASSPRTAYEQYF. In DNA, the CDR3 is TGTGCCAGCAGCCCCCGGACAGCCTACGAGCAGTACTTC.

The CDR3 spells CATSRDFSGIEQFF. The CDR3 bases are TGTGCCACCAGCAGAGATTTTAGCGGAATTGAGCAGTTCTTC. The rearrangement uses TRBV15 and TRBJ2-1, with D possibly being TRBD2 (6 bases). The V gene's germline CDR1 is LNHNV and CDR2 YYDKDF (reference sequence). Trimming cost V 0 bases and J 9 bases, with 12 bases left between them. The CDR3 covers 14 residues.

This chain connects TRBV6-6 to TRBJ2-2, with 13 positions matching TRBD2. V trimming: 5 bases; J trimming: 5 bases; junction bases outside the gene matches: 14. Germline CDR1 reads MNHNY; CDR2 reads SVGAGI (reference sequence). CDR3 length equals 19 residues. In DNA, the CDR3 is TGTGCCAGCAGTCGAACCACTAGCGGGAGGGCTCGTTTGACCGGGGAGCTGTTTTTT. It is translated as CASSRTTSGRARLTGELFF.

The J gene is TRBJ2-5, the V gene TRBV2, with 7 bases matching TRBD1. Germline V gene data show CDR1 as SNHLY and CDR2 as FYNNEI. The J segment lost 0 bases and the V segment lost 6 bases, leaving 13 bases of the junction unmatched. The CDR3 contains 17 residues. This chain's CDR3 is CASRPGQRQLYQETQYF. In nucleotides, the CDR3 is TGTGCCAGCAGGCCGGGACAGCGGCAACTTTACCAAGAGACCCAGTACTTC.

This chain uses TRBV11-1 with TRBJ2-7; 8 bases are shared with TRBD2. This CDR3 spans 14 amino acids. CDR1 is SGHAT and CDR2 is FQDESV in the germline V gene (reference sequence). Trimming cost V 3 bases and J 3 bases; bases outside gene matches: 4. In nucleotides, the CDR3 is TGTGCCAGCAGCTTCGGGGGGGCCAACTACGAGCAGTACTTC. Residues: CASSFGGANYEQYF.

The chain is built from TRBV6-2 or TRBV6-3 and TRBJ1-5; D is possibly TRBD1 (6 bases). Germline V lookup: CDR1 MNHEY, CDR2 SVGEGT. The CDR3 spans 13 residues. V was cut by 6 bases and J by 9 bases, with 15 bases left in between. This CDR3 is CASSIRGARPQHF. DNA of the CDR3: TGTGCCAGCAGCATCAGGGGCGCTCGGCCCCAGCATTTT.

This clone was detected once. J is TRBJ1-5 and V is TRBV5-1; the D gene is possibly TRBD1 (5 bases). The CDR3 loop spans 13 amino acids. V was pared by 3 bases and J by 4 bases, with 8 bases between. Per the germline V gene, CDR1 is SGHRS and CDR2 is YFSETQ. DNA of the CDR3: TGCGCCAGCAGCTACGGGGGTAATCAGCCCCAGCATTTT. Amino acid sequence: CASSYGGNQPQHF.

This chain uses TRBV29-1 with TRBJ1-5; weak D call: TRBD1 (5 bases). V was clipped by 7 bases and J by 6 bases, with 22 bases between them. Per germline, CDR1 SQVTM and CDR2 ANQGSEA. CDR3 length: 15 amino acids. CDR3 region: CSAQVGQGPGQPQHF. CDR3 DNA sequence: TGCAGCGCTCAAGTGGGGCAGGGCCCAGGTCAGCCCCAGCATTTT.

The V call is TRBV2, the J call TRBJ2-6; D unresolved. From germline, CDR1 is SNHLY and CDR2 FYNNEI. The CDR3 has 14 amino acids. V shed 10 bases and J shed 2 bases, with 12 bases lying between them. DNA for the CDR3: TGTGCCAACCACCTCTCGGCTGGGGCCAACGTCCTGACTTTC. It translates to CANHLSAGANVLTF.

CDR3 region: CSVYRVTNEKLFF. The CDR3 DNA follows: TGCAGCGTTTACAGGGTTACTAATGAAAAACTGTTTTTT. The gene calls are TRBV29-1 and TRBJ1-4; TRBD1 might be the D (6 bases). Trimming stripped 5 bases from V and 2 bases from J, with 9 bases between. This CDR3 comprises 13 residues. Per germline, CDR1 SQVTM and CDR2 ANQGSEA.

V gene TRBV5-1 combines with J gene TRBJ2-1; no definite D call. V shed 5 bases and J shed 4 bases, with 13 bases lying between them. The CDR3 loop spans 14 amino acids. The V gene's germline CDR1 is SGHRS and CDR2 YFSETQ. The CDR3 region is CASRDGLQYNEQFF. The CDR3 DNA follows: TGCGCCAGCAGAGATGGGTTACAGTACAATGAGCAGTTCTTC.

The chain couples TRBV5-1 to TRBJ1-1, with D unclear. Trimming shortened V by 0 bases and J by 1 base, and 7 bases separated the two germline ends. Germline V gives CDR1 SGHRS, CDR2 YFSETQ. This CDR3 contains 14 residues. As DNA, the CDR3 is TGCGCCAGCAGCTTGGGGCATAAGAACACTGAAGCTTTCTTT. As protein: CASSLGHKNTEAFF.

The chain recombines TRBV5-1 with TRBJ2-1; D not resolved. Per the germline V gene, CDR1 is SGHRS and CDR2 is YFSETQ. Trimming pared 4 bases from V and 2 bases from J, leaving 10 bases between. CDR3 size: 14 residues. CDR3 protein: CASSRDSAYNEQFF. CDR3 nucleotides: TGCGCCAGCAGCCGCGACTCAGCCTACAATGAGCAGTTCTTC.

V usage is TRBV19 and J usage is TRBJ2-2; no clear D. From germline, CDR1 is LNHDA and CDR2 SQIVND (reference sequence). The length of the CDR3 is 17 residues. Trimming removed 5 bases at V and 0 bases at J, with 16 bases between. The CDR3 bases are TGTGCCAGTAGTCCACGTTTTGTCGGAGCGAACACCGGGGAGCTGTTTTTT. It translates to CASSPRFVGANTGELFF.

The chain is built from TRBV3-1 (or the pseudogene TRBV3-2) and TRBJ2-5; D ambiguous. The V gene lost 3 bases and the J gene lost 0 bases, with 2 bases spanning the gap. The germline V gene has CDR1 LGHDT and CDR2 YNNKEL (reference sequence). This CDR3 spans 12 amino acids. The CDR3 region has the DNA TGTGCCAGCAGCCACTACCAAGAGACCCAGTACTTC. This sequence encodes CASSHYQETQYF.

The chain combines TRBV3-1 (or the pseudogene TRBV3-2) with TRBJ2-6; 12 bases align to TRBD1. The CDR3 sequence is 19 residues long. The germline V gene has CDR1 LGHDT and CDR2 YNNKEL (reference sequence). J gave up 0 bases and V 4 bases, and 7 bases lay outside the gene matches. CDR3 region: CASSPRDRGLSSGANVLTF. For the CDR3, the DNA is TGTGCCAGCAGCCCAAGGGACAGGGGGCTAAGCTCTGGGGCCAACGTCCTGACTTTC.

The chain uses TRBV6-5 and TRBJ1-1, with 8 bases that match TRBD1. V was pared by 6 bases and J by 5 bases, with 8 bases of the junction left unmatched. Germline CDR1 MNHEY, CDR2 SVGAGI. This CDR3 has 14 amino acids. In DNA, the CDR3 is TGTGCCAGCAGCCGGACAGGGTTCGGGACTGAAGCTTTCTTT. It translates to CASSRTGFGTEAFF.

The J gene is TRBJ2-1, the V gene TRBV19; D is ambiguous. The CDR3 consists of 14 residues. Per the germline V gene, CDR1 is LNHDA and CDR2 is SQIVND (reference sequence). Trimming stripped 5 bases from V and 5 bases from J, with 13 bases between. The CDR3 reads CASSPAGPHNEQFF. CDR3 nucleotides: TGTGCCAGTAGTCCCGCTGGGCCCCACAATGAGCAGTTCTTC.

The chain links TRBV28 to TRBJ2-7; no firm D call. The CDR3 is made up of 12 amino acids. The V end was cut by 5 bases, the J end by 2 bases, with 7 bases between. Germline lookup yields CDR1 MDHEN and CDR2 SYDVKM. CDR3 region: CASSLPAYEQYF. DNA of the CDR3: TGTGCCAGCAGTCTCCCGGCCTACGAGCAGTACTTC. Full variable domain (rest looked up from reference TRBV28 and TRBJ2-7): DVKVTQSSRYLVKRTGEKVFLECVQDMDHENMFWYRQDPGLGLRLIYFSYDVKMKEKGDIPEGYSVSREKKERFSLILESASTNQTSMYLCASSLPAYEQYFGPGTRLTVT.

V and J are TRBV7-6 and TRBJ1-6; D is unresolved. CDR1 is SGHVS, CDR2 FNYEAQ, per germline. V was cut by 1 base and J by 6 bases, with 10 bases left in between. This CDR3 region has 15 residues. The CDR3 region is CASSLGGVSNSPLHF. The CDR3 DNA sequence: TGTGCCAGCAGCTTAGGGGGAGTCAGTAATTCACCCCTCCACTTT.

The V and J genes are TRBV29-1 and TRBJ1-2; D not resolved. Germline assignment: CDR1 SQVTM and CDR2 ANQGSEA. The length of the CDR3 is 13 residues. Trimming removed 4 bases from V and 6 bases from J, with 15 bases in between. Here the CDR3 DNA reads TGCAGCGTTGTGACCCCACCTGGAGATGGCTACACCTTC. Amino acids: CSVVTPPGDGYTF.

The chain couples TRBV7-2 to TRBJ2-5; 12 bases align to TRBD2. Germline loops: CDR1 SGHTA, CDR2 FQGNSA. The J segment lost 0 bases and the V segment lost 5 bases, leaving 4 bases of the junction unmatched. The CDR3 has 16 residues. The CDR3 DNA sequence: TGTGCCAGCAGCAAGGGGACTAGCGGGTACCAAGAGACCCAGTACTTC. The encoded protein is CASSKGTSGYQETQYF.